This passage covers 19 T cell receptor beta chains from one sample sequenced in a study of neoadjuvant anti-PD-1 for oral cavity cancer. Here immunoSEQ multiplex PCR was the method, and the copy in TCRdb shows in-frame clones only, minus some. This table has over 15,000 clones, less than 70% appearing once. The sample consisted of PBMCs, taken before nivolumab (anti-PD-1) treatment. All receptors come from a person aged 35-79 years with oral cavity squamous cell carcinoma.

In this sample, this clone turned up once. The chain couples TRBV27 to TRBJ2-7; unclear D gene. The CDR3 is made up of 14 amino acids. V was pared by 2 bases and J by 2 bases, with 10 bases between. Germline CDR1 reads MNHEY; CDR2 reads SMNVEV (reference sequence). The CDR3 reads CASSLGRLPYEQYF. For the CDR3, the DNA is TGTGCCAGCAGTTTAGGGCGGCTACCCTACGAGCAGTACTTC.

This clone appeared a few times. The chain employs TRBV19 and TRBJ2-7; TRBD2 matches 12 bases. This CDR3 is 15 amino acids long. V trimming: 7 bases; J trimming: 1 base; junction bases outside the gene matches: 5. CDR1 and CDR2 (germline): LNHDA, SQIVND (reference sequence). The DNA of the CDR3 is TGTGCCAGTACCCCAACTAGCGGGAGGTCCTACGAGCAGTACTTC. This codes for CASTPTSGRSYEQYF.

The CDR3 nucleotides are TGTGCCAGCAGTGAAGGGACAGGGGGCACTGAAGCTTTCTTT. Encoded protein: CASSEGTGGTEAFF. The rearrangement links TRBV6-5 to TRBJ1-1; TRBD1 matches at 11 bases. The CDR3 is 14 amino acids. Trimming cost V 5 bases and J 4 bases; bases outside gene matches: 3. From germline, CDR1 is MNHEY and CDR2 SVGAGI.

This sequence joins TRBV6-6 and TRBJ2-4; D may be TRBD1 (6 bases). Trimming stripped 6 bases from V and 6 bases from J, with 9 bases between. The V gene's germline CDR1 is MNHNY and CDR2 SVGAGI (reference sequence). This CDR3 is 12 amino acids long. This CDR3 reads CASRVQGNIQYF. The CDR3 DNA sequence: TGTGCCAGCAGGGTACAGGGAAACATTCAGTACTTC.

The chain combines TRBV6-4 with TRBJ2-7; D call uncertain. In germline, CDR1 is MRHNA, CDR2 SNTAGT. V lost 6 bases, J lost 0 bases, and 6 bases lay in between. CDR3 length: 12 residues. CDR3 sequence: CASRDLSYEQYF. The CDR3 DNA reads as TGTGCCAGCAGGGACCTCTCCTACGAGCAGTACTTC.

The J gene is TRBJ1-5, the V gene TRBV29-1, with 7 bases fitting TRBD1. Germline V CDR1 and CDR2: SQVTM, ANQGSEA. CDR3 length: 15 residues. V was pared by 6 bases and J by 0 bases, with 8 bases of the junction left unmatched. The CDR3 nucleotides are TGCAGCGTCCGGGACAGCACTTATAGCAATCAGCCCCAGCATTTT. Translating gives CSVRDSTYSNQPQHF.

The V and J genes are TRBV14 and TRBJ2-2, with D hard to call. Germline V gives CDR1 SGHDN, CDR2 FVKESK. Trimming pared 4 bases from V and 0 bases from J, leaving 3 bases between. CDR3 size: 13 residues. In DNA form, the CDR3 reads TGTGCCAGCAGCCTTACGAACACCGGGGAGCTGTTTTTT. It yields the protein CASSLTNTGELFF.

The chain uses TRBV7-6 and TRBJ1-5; D might be TRBD1 (5 bases). The ends were cut back, 5 bases at V and 6 bases at J, with 14 bases in the middle. The CDR3 covers 14 residues. CDR1 and CDR2 (germline): SGHVS, FNYEAQ. CDR3 nucleotide sequence: TGTGCCAGCAGCCCAGAGGCAGGGCGTCAGCCCCAGCATTTT. Translated, it gives CASSPEAGRQPQHF.

This rearrangement joins TRBV5-1 to TRBJ2-1; 12 positions match TRBD2. Trimming removed 1 base from V and 9 bases from J; junction bases left unmatched: 8. This CDR3 has 16 residues. Germline CDR1 is SGHRS and CDR2 is YFSETQ. The CDR3 sequence: CASSLSTLAGGGEQFF. In DNA, the CDR3 is TGCGCCAGCAGCTTGTCCACACTAGCGGGAGGTGGTGAGCAGTTCTTC.

The J gene is TRBJ1-1, the V gene TRBV5-1, with D perhaps matching TRBD1 (5 bases). This CDR3 is 14 amino acids long. The V gene lost 0 bases and the J gene lost 5 bases, with 11 bases spanning the gap. The germline gives CDR1 SGHRS, CDR2 YFSETQ. For the CDR3, the DNA is TGCGCCAGCAGCTTGGTAGGGGCGCGGACTGAAGCTTTCTTT. Protein: CASSLVGARTEAFF.

This clone was counted a few times. The chain couples TRBV14 to TRBJ2-3; D remains ambiguous. Deletions cut 4 bases from V and 0 bases from J, with 11 bases between. Per the germline V gene, CDR1 is SGHDN and CDR2 is FVKESK. The CDR3 has 15 residues. Here the CDR3 reads CASSPSFGSTDTQYF. In nucleotides, the CDR3 is TGTGCCAGCAGCCCGTCTTTTGGGAGCACAGATACGCAGTATTTT.

This clone appeared a few times. The chain employs TRBV5-3 and TRBJ2-1; either TRBD1 or TRBD2 may fit D (6 bases each). TRBV5-3 is filed as an ORF, its function uncertain. The CDR3 is 16 residues long. V was pared by 4 bases and J by 4 bases, with 18 bases between. CDR3 nucleotides: TGTGCCAGAAGCCTAGGAGGGGGGTCCCCATACAATGAGCAGTTCTTC. It is translated as CARSLGGGSPYNEQFF.

The V gene is TRBV5-5, the J gene TRBJ2-3, with D possibly being TRBD1 or TRBD2 (7 bases each). CDR1 SGHKS and CDR2 YYEKEE come from the germline V gene (reference sequence). Trimming pared 2 bases from V and 0 bases from J, leaving 16 bases between. This CDR3 has 17 residues. This chain's CDR3 is CASSFRTGGGSTDTQYF. The DNA of the CDR3 is TGTGCCAGCAGCTTCCGGACAGGCGGGGGTAGCACAGATACGCAGTATTTT.

V and J are TRBV6-1 and TRBJ2-2, with 8 bases lining up with TRBD2. The CDR3 length is 15 residues. Germline trimming cut 4 bases from V and 4 bases from J; bases unmatched to any gene: 5. Germline V gene data show CDR1 as MNHNS and CDR2 as SASEGT. CDR3 in DNA: TGTGCCAGCAGTGCCATGGGACTAGTCACCGGGGAGCTGTTTTTT. Protein sequence: CASSAMGLVTGELFF.

The rearrangement uses TRBV30 and TRBJ2-2; no clear D gene. The V end was cut by 2 bases, the J end by 7 bases, with 8 bases between. This CDR3 is 12 amino acids long. Germline CDR1 reads GTSNPN; CDR2 reads SVGIG (reference sequence). Here the CDR3 reads CAWSTNNGELFF. The CDR3 bases are TGTGCCTGGAGTACGAATAACGGGGAGCTGTTTTTT.

V usage is TRBV10-1 and J usage is TRBJ2-2, with D possibly matching TRBD2 (5 bases). This CDR3 contains 14 residues. The germline V and J ends were trimmed by 7 bases and 7 bases, with 16 bases remaining between them. Looked up from germline, CDR1 is WNHNN and CDR2 is SYGVQD (reference sequence). DNA for the CDR3: TGCGCCAGCATGGGAGACTTAAGGAGCGGGGAGCTGTTTTTT. This codes for CASMGDLRSGELFF.

This chain joins TRBV10-1 and TRBJ1-1; 8 bases map to TRBD1. CDR3 length: 12 amino acids. The V and J ends lost 6 bases and 8 bases, in that order; junction bases with no gene match: 5. Germline V CDR1 and CDR2: WNHNN, SYGVQD (reference sequence). The CDR3 DNA follows: TGCGCCAGCAGCCTTGGACAGGGCGAAGCTTTCTTT. Translating gives CASSLGQGEAFF.

This clone showed up just once. This chain uses TRBV11-2 with TRBJ2-7; 15 bases map to TRBD2. The CDR3 covers 16 residues. Trimming removed 5 bases from V and 6 bases from J; junction bases left unmatched: 8. Per the germline V gene, CDR1 is SGHAT and CDR2 is FQNNGV. The CDR3 loop reads CASSVGLAGGRGEQYF. CDR3 sequence (DNA): TGTGCCAGCAGCGTTGGACTAGCGGGAGGGAGGGGCGAGCAGTACTTC.

V is TRBV7-6 and J is TRBJ2-1, with D perhaps given as TRBD1 or TRBD2 (6 bases each). The CDR3 is made up of 15 amino acids. Germline-derived CDR1 and CDR2 are SGHVS and FNYEAQ. Between the trimmed V and J ends, which lost 8 bases and 0 bases, there was a span of 14 bases. CDR3: CASRGQGSSYNEQFF. The DNA of the CDR3 is TGTGCCAGCCGGGGGCAGGGGAGCTCCTACAATGAGCAGTTCTTC.